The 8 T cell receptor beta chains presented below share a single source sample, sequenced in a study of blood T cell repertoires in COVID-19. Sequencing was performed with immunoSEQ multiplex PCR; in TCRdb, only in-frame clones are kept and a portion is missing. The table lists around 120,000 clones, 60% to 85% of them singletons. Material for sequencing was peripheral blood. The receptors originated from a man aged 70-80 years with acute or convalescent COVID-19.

CDR3 amino acids: CASSQGQGGHTGELFF. CDR3 DNA: TGCGCCAGCAGCCAAGGACAGGGGGGGCACACCGGGGAGCTGTTTTTT. This sequence joins TRBV4-1 and TRBJ2-2; 9 bases are shared with TRBD1. Trimming cost V 1 base and J 3 bases; bases outside gene matches: 3. The CDR3 covers 16 residues. CDR1 and CDR2 from the germline V gene are MGHRA and YSYEKL.

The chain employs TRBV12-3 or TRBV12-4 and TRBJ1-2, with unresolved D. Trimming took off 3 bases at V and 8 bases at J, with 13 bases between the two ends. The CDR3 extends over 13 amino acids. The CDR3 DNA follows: TGTGCCAGCAGTTTCAGTCAGACGGGGGGCTACACCTTC. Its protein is CASSFSQTGGYTF.

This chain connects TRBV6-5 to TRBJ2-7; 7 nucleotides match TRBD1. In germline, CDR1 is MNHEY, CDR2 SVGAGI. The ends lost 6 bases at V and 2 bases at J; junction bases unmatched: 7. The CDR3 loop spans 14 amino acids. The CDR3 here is CASSLPGQTYEQYF. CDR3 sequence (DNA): TGTGCCAGCAGCCTCCCGGGACAGACCTACGAGCAGTACTTC.

The DNA of the CDR3 is TGTGCCAGCTCACCACCGCCCCAGGAGAACACTGAAGCTTTCTTT. Its translation: CASSPPPQENTEAFF. The chain recombines TRBV18 with TRBJ1-1; D remains ambiguous. The germline CDR1 and CDR2 sequences are KGHSH and LQKENI. Trimming cost V 0 bases and J 1 base, with 9 bases left between them. The CDR3 runs 15 residues.

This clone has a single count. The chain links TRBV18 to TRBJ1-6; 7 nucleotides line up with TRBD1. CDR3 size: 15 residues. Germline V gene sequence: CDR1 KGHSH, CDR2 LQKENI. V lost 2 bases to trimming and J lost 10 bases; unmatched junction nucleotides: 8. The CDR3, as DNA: TGTGCCAGCTCACCAGACAGGGTCGCGGGGTCACCCCTCCACTTT. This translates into CASSPDRVAGSPLHF.

The CDR3 DNA reads as TGTGCCAGCAGCTTAGGAGGGGCCGCACTCCATAGCAATCAGCCCCAGCATTTT. Translated: CASSLGGAALHSNQPQHF. V usage is TRBV5-6 and J usage is TRBJ1-5; D might be TRBD1 (5 bases). Germline lookup yields CDR1 SGHDT and CDR2 YYEEEE. Trimming shortened V by 2 bases and J by 0 bases, and 18 bases separated the two germline ends. CDR3 length equals 18 residues. The variable domain in full, with the rest retrieved from reference TRBV5-6 and TRBJ1-5, is DAGVTQSPTHLIKTRGQQVTLRCSPKSGHDTVSWYQQALGQGPQFIFQYYEEEERQRGNFPDRFSGHQFPNYSSELNVNALLLGDSALYLCASSLGGAALHSNQPQHFGDGTRLSIL.

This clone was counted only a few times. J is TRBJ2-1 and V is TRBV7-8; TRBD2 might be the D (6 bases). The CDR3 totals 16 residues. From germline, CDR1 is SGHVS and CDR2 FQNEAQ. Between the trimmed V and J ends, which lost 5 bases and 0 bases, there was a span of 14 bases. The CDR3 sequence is CASSPVRGGSYNEQFF. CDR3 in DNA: TGTGCCAGCAGCCCTGTAAGGGGAGGCTCCTACAATGAGCAGTTCTTC.

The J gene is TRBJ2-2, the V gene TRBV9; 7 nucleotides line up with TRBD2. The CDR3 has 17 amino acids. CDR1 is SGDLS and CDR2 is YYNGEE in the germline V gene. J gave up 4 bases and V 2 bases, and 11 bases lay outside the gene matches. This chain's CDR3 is CASSVTTLRGSTGELFF. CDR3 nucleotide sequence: TGTGCCAGCAGCGTGACGACGTTGCGGGGGAGCACCGGGGAGCTGTTTTTT.